Presented here are 27 T cell receptor beta chains from one specimen sequenced in a study of circulating CD8 cells and anti-PD-1 response in melanoma. Using around 14 ng of total RNA, TCR libraries were made with the QIAseq Immune Repertoire TCR panel. Via MiXCR, TCRdb re-called the reads, giving one row per CDR3 protein. The sample contains about 620 distinct CDR3 sequences, roughly 7% of which appear only once. Live CD3+CD8+TCRalphabeta+ cells were sorted into four subsets by PD-1 and/or TIGIT. The material was CD8+ T cells from PBMCs, obtained at baseline or after one month of anti-PD-1 therapy (not recorded which). These receptors were obtained from a human donor with melanoma.

This clonotype has a handful of counts. V usage is TRBV19 and J usage is TRBJ2-7; maybe TRBD1 (6 bases). The CDR3 sequence is 13 residues long. The germline V and J ends were trimmed by 3 bases and 5 bases, with 11 bases remaining between them. The germline gives CDR1 LNHDA, CDR2 SQIVND (reference sequence). In DNA, the CDR3 is TGTGCCAGTAGTATTAACAGGGCAGACGAGCAGTACTTC. It specifies CASSINRADEQYF.

This clonotype has only a few counts. The DNA of the CDR3 is TGTGCCAGCAGGGACCCAGAGACCCAGTACTTC. Protein sequence: CASRDPETQYF. This sequence joins TRBV2 and TRBJ2-5; no clear D gene. This CDR3 region has 11 residues. The V and J ends lost 6 bases and 4 bases respectively, with 6 bases between them. CDR1 SNHLY and CDR2 FYNNEI come from the germline V gene. Together with reference TRBV2 and TRBJ2-5, the CDR3 gives the full variable domain: EPEVTQTPSHQVTQMGQEVILRCVPISNHLYFYWYRQILGQKVEFLVSFYNNEISEKSEIFDDQFSVERPDGSNFTLKIRSTKLEDSAMYFCASRDPETQYFGPGTRLLVL.

This clonotype qualifies as hyperexpanded (1% or more). V and J are TRBV25-1 and TRBJ2-1, with 10 bases fitting TRBD2. The CDR3 covers 17 residues. Germline CDR1 MGHDK, CDR2 SYGVNS. Trimming cost V 3 bases and J 8 bases; bases outside gene matches: 13. The CDR3 bases are TGTGCCAGCAGTGAGGTAGCGGGGGGCCCCCGTTCGGATGAGCAGTTCTTC. The encoded protein is CASSEVAGGPRSDEQFF.

By proportion, this clonotype is large. This chain joins TRBV7-8 and TRBJ2-3, with 10 bases fitting TRBD2. Per germline, CDR1 SGHVS and CDR2 FQNEAQ. CDR3 length equals 17 residues. J lost 0 bases, V lost 5 bases, and 8 bases had no gene match. The CDR3 region is CASSRLAGGSSTDTQYF. CDR3 in DNA: TGTGCCAGCAGCCGGTTAGCGGGGGGCTCTAGCACAGATACGCAGTATTTT.

This clonotype counts as large. The rearrangement joins TRBV28 to TRBJ1-2, with a weak D call TRBD1 (5 bases). CDR3 length: 14 residues. Germline CDR1 and CDR2: MDHEN and SYDVKM. With 2 bases removed from V and 2 bases from J, the gap between germline ends came to 9 bases. CDR3 sequence: CASSLGSGNYGYTF. The DNA of the CDR3 is TGTGCCAGCAGTTTAGGGTCAGGGAACTATGGCTACACCTTC.

The rearrangement joins TRBV23-1 to TRBJ2-7; TRBD1 or TRBD2 may be the D gene (6 bases each). TRBV23-1 is annotated as an ORF whose role is uncertain. V was trimmed by 0 bases and J by 5 bases, leaving 23 bases between them. This CDR3 is 18 amino acids long. The CDR3 is CASSQSWSRGDRRDEQYF. The CDR3 DNA follows: TGCGCCAGCAGTCAATCATGGAGTAGGGGGGATAGGAGGGACGAGCAGTACTTC.

By sample share, this clonotype is large (0.1 to 1%). The chain has TRBV11-2 and TRBJ1-6; TRBD1 might be the D (5 bases). Trimming stripped 5 bases from V and 5 bases from J, with 10 bases between. This CDR3 is 14 amino acids long. Germline V gene sequence: CDR1 SGHAT, CDR2 FQNNGV. The CDR3 DNA reads TGTGCCAGCAGCCGGGCAGGGAATAATTCACCCCTCCACTTT. The encoded protein is CASSRAGNNSPLHF.

Comment on this clonotype: The junction departs from germline at one end; a sequencing error may be responsible. V and J are TRBV28 and TRBJ2-3, with a possible D match to TRBD1 (5 bases). Germline CDR1 reads MDHEN; CDR2 reads SYDVKM. This CDR3 region has 14 residues. CDR3 amino acids: CASSLGQTTDAQYF. The CDR3, as DNA: TGTGCCAGCAGTTTGGGGCAGACCACAGATGCGCAGTATTTT.

This clonotype was picked up one time. Given a far larger clone just one base away, this is likely a sequencing read error. This rearrangement joins TRBV19 to TRBJ2-7, with 15 bases that match TRBD2. The CDR3 is 16 residues long. The V segment lost 6 bases and the J segment 7 bases; nucleotides outside the gene matches: 10. Germline CDR1 and CDR2: LNHDA and SQIVND (reference sequence). The CDR3 bases are TGTGCCAGTAGCACAGGACTAGCGGGGGGGCGAAATGAGCAGTACTTC. Translating it yields CASSTGLAGGRNEQYF.

In its sample, this clonotype is medium-sized. The J gene is TRBJ2-2, the V gene TRBV5-6, with D possibly TRBD1 on 6 matching bases. The germline V and J ends were trimmed by 0 bases and 6 bases, with 9 bases remaining between them. This CDR3 has 14 amino acids. Germline V lookup: CDR1 SGHDT, CDR2 YYEEEE. The CDR3 sequence: CASSLVAGAGELFF. The CDR3 DNA follows: TGTGCCAGCAGCTTGGTTGCAGGGGCCGGGGAGCTGTTTTTT.

This clonotype showed up just a few times. A read error is possible here, since a much larger clone lies one base away. Because the CDR3 is missing its conserved closing phenylalanine or tryptophan, this is likely a read error. V is TRBV6-2 or TRBV6-3 and J is TRBJ1-2; unclear D gene. V lost 5 bases and J lost 0, with 22 bases in between. This CDR3 comprises 18 residues. The germline V gene encodes CDR1 MNHEY and CDR2 SVGEGT. The CDR3 DNA reads as TGTGCCAGCAGTCCTCCCGATATGGATCCGTACTCTAACTATGGCTACACCATC. Amino acids: CASSPPDMDPYSNYGYTI.

Points on this clonotype: This clone may be a read error of a much larger clone one base away. V is TRBV23-1 and J is TRBJ2-3; 8 bases match TRBD2. TRBV23-1 is an ORF for which the function is uncertain. CDR3 length equals 14 residues. The CDR3 nucleotides read TGCGCCAGCGGCCTCGGACTAGCAGGAGATACGCGGTATTTT. Amino acid sequence: CASGLGLAGDTRYF.

Within the sample, this clonotype is medium-sized (0.01 to 0.1%). The J gene is TRBJ2-7, the V gene TRBV19, with TRBD1 matching 9 bases. The CDR3 contains 14 residues. Germline CDR1 reads LNHDA; CDR2 reads SQIVND (reference sequence). The V gene end was trimmed by 5 bases and the J gene end by 3 bases; junction bases not matched to a gene: 5. The CDR3 sequence is CASSPGTGYYEQYF. The CDR3, as DNA: TGTGCCAGTAGTCCCGGGACAGGGTACTACGAGCAGTACTTC.

Relative to its sample, this clonotype is large. V usage is TRBV2 and J usage is TRBJ1-1; D unclear. V was pared by 7 bases and J by 1 base, with 10 bases between. The CDR3 has 13 residues. Germline CDR1 SNHLY, CDR2 FYNNEI. The CDR3: CASKDPPNTEAFF. The DNA for the CDR3 is TGTGCCAGCAAGGACCCCCCGAACACTGAAGCTTTCTTT.

This clonotype is judged medium-sized. V is TRBV27 and J is TRBJ2-7; tentative D call: TRBD1 (6 bases). V lost 8 bases, J lost 0 bases, and 8 bases lay in between. CDR3 length: 12 residues. Germline V gene lookup returns CDR1 MNHEY and CDR2 SMNVEV (reference sequence). The CDR3 reads CASRDNSYEQYF. The CDR3 DNA is TGTGCCAGCCGGGACAACTCCTACGAGCAGTACTTC.

By its share, this clonotype is large (0.1 to 1%). V gene TRBV19 combines with J gene TRBJ2-7; TRBD2 might be the D (5 bases). Trimming cost V 7 bases and J 1 base, with 14 bases left between them. The germline CDR1 and CDR2 sequences are LNHDA and SQIVND (reference sequence). The CDR3 covers 14 residues. CDR3 amino acids: CASTPDGESYEQYF. CDR3 nucleotide sequence: TGTGCCAGTACCCCTGACGGGGAGTCCTACGAGCAGTACTTC. The whole variable domain, remainder taken from reference TRBV19 and TRBJ2-7, is DGGITQSPKYLFRKEGQNVTLSCEQNLNHDAMYWYRQDPGQGLRLIYYSQIVNDFQKGDIAEGYSVSREKKESFPLTVTSAQKNPTAFYLCASTPDGESYEQYFGPGTRLTVT.

Sample share makes this clonotype medium-sized. This rearrangement joins TRBV20-1 to TRBJ1-5, with unresolved D. Germline CDR1 reads DFQATT; CDR2 reads SNEGSKA (reference sequence). V lost 0 bases, J lost 7 bases, and 10 bases lay in between. The CDR3 runs 13 residues. Here the CDR3 DNA reads TGCAGTGCTAGAGACCCTCTGGGGCAGCCCCAGCATTTT. Its protein is CSARDPLGQPQHF.

This clonotype is categorized as large. The chain employs TRBV19 and TRBJ2-1, with D tentatively TRBD1 or TRBD2 (6 bases each). Germline CDR1 and CDR2: LNHDA and SQIVND (reference sequence). Trimming removed 6 bases at V and 6 bases at J, with 12 bases between. This CDR3 has 13 residues. CDR3 nucleotides: TGTGCCAGTAGCGGGTCGGGGGCCAATGAGCAGTTCTTC. It translates to CASSGSGANEQFF.

Comments on this clonotype: This clone may be a read error of a much larger clone one base away. V and J are TRBV4-3 and TRBJ1-4; possible D gene TRBD1, 6 bases. CDR1 is LGHNA, CDR2 YSLEER, per germline. Trimming took off 0 bases at V and 12 bases at J, with 20 bases between the two ends. This CDR3 has 16 amino acids. CDR3 sequence (DNA): TGCGCCAGCAGCCAAGAGGGCGGGGGCGCGAGGGAAGAACTGTTTTTT. It codes for CASSQEGGGAREELFF.

This clonotype is large within its sample. This sequence joins TRBV29-1 and TRBJ1-2; D not resolved. Trimming pared 6 bases from V and 2 bases from J, leaving 10 bases between. Germline CDR1 SQVTM, CDR2 ANQGSEA. This CDR3 comprises 12 residues. CDR3 sequence reads: CSVEDGNYGYTF. CDR3 nucleotides: TGCAGCGTAGAGGACGGAAACTATGGCTACACCTTC.

This clonotype qualifies as large. The V gene is TRBV18, the J gene TRBJ1-5; no clear D. Germline loops: CDR1 KGHSH, CDR2 LQKENI. V lost 3 bases and J 1 base, leaving 10 bases between the germline ends. The CDR3 contains 15 residues. The CDR3 DNA reads as TGTGCCAGCTCACCGGCCAAAGGAAGCAATCAGCCCCAGCATTTT. Translation: CASSPAKGSNQPQHF. Filled out from reference TRBV18 and TRBJ1-5, the complete variable domain reads NAGVMQNPRHLVRRRGQEARLRCSPMKGHSHVYWYRQLPEEGLKFMVYLQKENIIDESGMPKERFSAEFPKEGPSILRIQQVVRGDSAAYFCASSPAKGSNQPQHFGDGTRLSIL.

This clonotype is labeled as large. The chain employs TRBV2 and TRBJ2-3; D gene unclear. The CDR3 is 14 residues long. V gave up 6 bases and J gave up 4 bases, with 14 bases separating them. Germline V gives CDR1 SNHLY, CDR2 FYNNEI. CDR3 in amino acids: CASRFGVGSDTQYF. CDR3 nucleotides: TGTGCCAGCAGATTTGGCGTCGGATCAGATACGCAGTATTTT.

By share, this clonotype ranks as medium-sized (0.01 to 0.1%). The rearrangement links TRBV7-8 to TRBJ2-7; TRBD1 is a possible D gene (6 bases). The CDR3 has 12 residues. The germline CDR1 and CDR2 sequences are SGHVS and FQNEAQ. V lost 4 bases, J lost 5 bases, and 9 bases lay in between. Here the CDR3 reads CASSSQGNEQYF. The CDR3 nucleotides are TGTGCCAGCAGCTCCCAGGGGAACGAGCAGTACTTC.

This clonotype is labeled as medium-sized. The chain uses TRBV4-3 and TRBJ1-4, with D possibly being TRBD1 (6 bases). Per germline, CDR1 LGHNA and CDR2 YSLEER. The CDR3 loop spans 16 amino acids. V dropped 0 bases and J dropped 8 bases, with 16 bases sitting between them. The CDR3 is CASSQEGGGAREKLFF. DNA for the CDR3: TGCGCCAGCAGCCAAGAGGGCGGGGGCGCGAGGGAAAAACTGTTTTTT.

This clonotype is labeled as large (0.1 to 1%). V and J are TRBV28 and TRBJ2-7; D is perhaps TRBD2 (6 bases). CDR1 is MDHEN, CDR2 SYDVKM, per germline. Trimming pared 7 bases from V and 0 bases from J, leaving 22 bases between. The CDR3 covers 17 residues. The CDR3 DNA sequence: TGTGCCAGCACCGGGAGAAACGACGGGTCGAGCTCCTACGAGCAGTACTTC. This sequence encodes CASTGRNDGSSSYEQYF. Full variable domain (missing parts from reference TRBV28 and TRBJ2-7): DVKVTQSSRYLVKRTGEKVFLECVQDMDHENMFWYRQDPGLGLRLIYFSYDVKMKEKGDIPEGYSVSREKKERFSLILESASTNQTSMYLCASTGRNDGSSSYEQYFGPGTRLTVT.

This clonotype is deemed medium-sized. The chain links TRBV2 to TRBJ2-7; weak D call: TRBD2 (5 bases). The germline CDR1 and CDR2 sequences are SNHLY and FYNNEI. This CDR3 has 14 amino acids. The germline V and J ends were trimmed by 3 bases and 4 bases, with 13 bases remaining between them. In DNA, the CDR3 is TGTGCCAGCAGTGAGCGCGGGTCAGTTTACGAGCAGTACTTC. It yields the protein CASSERGSVYEQYF.

Sample share makes this clonotype large. The chain uses TRBV18 and TRBJ2-6; no reliable D call. Per the germline V gene, CDR1 is KGHSH and CDR2 is LQKENI. The ends were cut back, 3 bases at V and 3 bases at J, with 3 bases in the middle. CDR3 length: 13 amino acids. The CDR3 spells CASSPGGANVLTF. In nucleotides, the CDR3 is TGTGCCAGCTCACCTGGTGGGGCCAACGTCCTGACTTTC.